A single sample is the source of the 11 T cell receptor beta chains below, sequenced in a study of early T cells in non-severe SARS-CoV-2 infection. From the 5' RACE reads, TCRdb called clonotypes with MiXCR, one entry per CDR3 protein. The sample holds 35,000 to 45,000 distinct CDR3 sequences, 4.5% to 7% seen once. The specimen sequenced was whole blood. The receptors originated from an adult who was a healthcare worker with PCR-confirmed SARS-CoV-2 infection or an uninfected control (not recorded which).

This clonotype has ten or more counts. The chain joins TRBV20-1 to TRBJ2-1; D call uncertain. V gave up 7 bases and J gave up 6 bases, with 10 bases separating them. Germline CDR1 reads DFQATT; CDR2 reads SNEGSKA (reference sequence). The CDR3 covers 11 residues. In nucleotides, the CDR3 is TGCAGTGTGTCGAAAGGCAATGAGCAGTTCTTC. This sequence encodes CSVSKGNEQFF.

This clonotype occurred many times. V and J are TRBV7-6 and TRBJ2-2, with D unclear. This CDR3 comprises 13 residues. Deletions cut 5 bases from V and 5 bases from J, with 9 bases between. Per the germline V gene, CDR1 is SGHVS and CDR2 is FNYEAQ. CDR3 sequence: CASSPRVTGELFF. CDR3 nucleotide sequence: TGTGCCAGCAGCCCACGGGTTACCGGGGAGCTGTTTTTT.

The chain recombines TRBV12-3 or TRBV12-4 with TRBJ2-3; no clear D. V lost 3 bases and J 1 base, leaving 8 bases between the germline ends. There are 14 residues in the CDR3. The CDR3 coding sequence is TGTGCCAGCAGTTTTAGCCCCCGCACAGATACGCAGTATTTT. Its translation: CASSFSPRTDTQYF.

CDR3 sequence (DNA): TGTGCCAGCAGCTTAGATGCCCGGCTTGAGGGGAAGCTGTTTTTT. It specifies CASSLDARLEGKLFF. J is TRBJ2-2 and V is TRBV11-2, with D perhaps given as TRBD1 or TRBD2 (5 bases each). CDR1 is SGHAT, CDR2 FQNNGV, per germline. The CDR3 has 15 residues. V shed 0 bases and J shed 12 bases, with 17 bases lying between them. Full variable domain (remainder filled in from reference TRBV11-2 and TRBJ2-2): EAGVAQSPRYKIIEKRQSVAFWCNPISGHATLYWYQQILGQGPKLLIQFQNNGVVDDSQLPKDRFSAERLKGVDSTLKIQPAKLEDSAVYLCASSLDARLEGKLFFGEGSRLTVL.

This clonotype came up many times. The chain is built from TRBV3-1 and TRBJ2-7, with no clear D. Germline values: CDR1 LGHDT, CDR2 YNNKEL (reference sequence). Trimming cost V 0 bases and J 2 bases, with 14 bases left between them. This CDR3 has 16 amino acids. The CDR3 sequence: CASSQDRRSTTYEQYF. The CDR3 nucleotides read TGTGCCAGCAGCCAAGACCGTCGGAGTACGACCTACGAGCAGTACTTC.

This clonotype was picked up many times. This rearrangement joins TRBV7-9 to TRBJ2-2; the D is unclear. The CDR3 sequence is 12 residues long. Trimming removed 4 bases from V and 6 bases from J, with 6 bases in between. From germline, CDR1 is SEHNR and CDR2 FQNEAQ (reference sequence). CDR3 sequence: CASSSSAGELFF. The DNA of the CDR3 is TGTGCCAGCAGCTCCTCGGCCGGGGAGCTGTTTTTT.

There are many counts of this clonotype. J is TRBJ2-7 and V is TRBV7-8; the match to TRBD1 covers 7 bases. CDR1 and CDR2 (germline): SGHVS, FQNEAQ. The length of the CDR3 is 12 residues. The ends lost 5 bases at V and 13 bases at J; junction bases unmatched: 11. The CDR3 sequence: CASSSATGELYF. DNA for the CDR3: TGTGCCAGCAGCAGTGCCACAGGGGAACTCTACTTC. The full variable domain, in which reference TRBV7-8 and TRBJ2-7 provide the parts outside the CDR3, is GAGVSQSPRYKVAKRGQDVALRCDPISGHVSLFWYQQALGQGPEFLTYFQNEAQLDKSGLPSDRFFAERPEGSVSTLKIQRTQQEDSAVYLCASSSATGELYFGPGTRLTVT.

This clonotype was observed many times. The rearrangement uses TRBV9 and TRBJ2-1, with D possibly TRBD1 on 6 matching bases. This CDR3 has 16 residues. CDR1 is SGDLS, CDR2 YYNGEE, per germline. V was trimmed by 3 bases and J by 0 bases, leaving 13 bases between them. The CDR3 loop is CASSGGQSLSYNEQFF. CDR3 sequence (DNA): TGTGCCAGCAGCGGCGGACAGTCCCTCTCCTACAATGAGCAGTTCTTC.

The chain has TRBV12-3 or TRBV12-4 and TRBJ2-5, with unresolved D. The V and J ends lost 4 bases and 1 base respectively, with 7 bases between them. This CDR3 spans 13 amino acids. The CDR3 spells CASSWGRQETQYF. CDR3 DNA: TGTGCCAGCAGTTGGGGTCGCCAAGAGACCCAGTACTTC.

This clonotype was recorded at least ten times. The genes are TRBV5-1 and TRBJ2-7, with D tentatively TRBD2 (6 bases). The CDR3 has 14 residues. The germline V gene encodes CDR1 SGHRS and CDR2 YFSETQ. Trimming cost V 0 bases and J 2 bases, with 9 bases left between them. The CDR3 DNA follows: TGCGCCAGCAGCTTGGATAGCGGCCCCTACGAGCAGTACTTC. Its protein is CASSLDSGPYEQYF.

This clonotype was seen at least ten times. The chain has TRBV7-2 and TRBJ1-5, with 7 bases fitting TRBD1. Germline loops: CDR1 SGHTA, CDR2 FQGNSA. The CDR3 sequence is 14 residues long. V was clipped by 5 bases and J by 5 bases; unmatched bases: 6. CDR3 sequence (DNA): TGTGCCAGCAGCCCGACAGGGTCCGATCAGCCCCAGCATTTT. Protein product: CASSPTGSDQPQHF.